This T cell receptor (beta chain) was obtained from a study of blood T cell repertoires in COVID-19 (dated by TCRdb to 2019 to 2021). Study-wide context: Collaborator samples came from the United States, Italy and Spain and covered acute and convalescent phases of COVID-19. The material from the prospective study consisted of cDNA or gDNA derived from T cells, B-cell-depleted T cells, or PBMCs. The dataset comprised deeply sampled blood TCRbeta repertoires from subjects exposed to, actively infected with, or recovered from COVID-19. A freely available public database, intended as a resource for researchers studying the immune response to SARS-CoV-2, is where the repertoires were released. Samples were obtained from the ongoing ImmuneRACE study (first 160 participants) and from 950 to 1,500 subjects provided by 6 global collaborators. The sample metadata nearly always contained a de-identified subject ID, COVID-19 status, age in years and sex. Where HLA class I and class II types were available, the types were taken from metadata supplied by the sample provider, not from assay-based typing.

What the work shows at the level of the full study, not this receptor alone: How much clinical and demographic metadata was included differed by source and by participant, and the metadata was provided uncurated.

TCRbeta CDR3 regions were amplified from genomic DNA using the immunoSEQ Assay, a bias-controlled multiplex PCR. As for the original processing: The number of nucleated cells in each sample was estimated from the amplification of reference gene primers within the assay. To quantify the absolute abundance of each unique TCRbeta CDR3 rearrangement, sequence reads were collapsed and filtered. Productive Simpson clonality was computed per sample as the square root of Simpson's diversity index over productive rearrangements. Not all clones reach the TCRdb copy of this immuneACCESS table, which keeps in-frame sequences only. Checked studies attribute under half of the gap to unresolved V genes and leave the rest unexplained. The DNA gave D and trimming, while V, J and clone size come from that table. This sample gives roughly 460,000 clones in total; 85% to 90% of them show up just once. Of the sample, 0.75% to 0.85% is held by the ten largest clones.

V and J are truncated by 7 bases and 6 bases respectively, leaving an intervening sequence of 12 bases. The germline V gene specifies SNHLY as CDR1 and FYNNEI as CDR2. From the cysteine through the phenylalanine, the CDR3 covers 12 amino acids. The sequence is cut down to CDR3 DNA, 36 bases in frame from base 1. Points on this clone: Its specific antigen is unknown. It has no much larger one-base neighbor in the sample; base qualities were not kept.

In Seattle, one collaborating source enrolled patients while the infection was active and tracked those patients longitudinally over the course of disease. Each collaborating institution followed its own protocols to collect whole blood in K2EDTA tubes. For TCRbeta analysis, collaborators shipped samples in one of three forms: frozen whole blood, isolated PBMCs, or DNA extracted from either of those sample types. The sequenced sample consisted of peripheral blood. The rearranged chain carries TRBV2 and TRBJ1-2; TRBD1 is a possible D gene, resting on 6 matching bases. The sequence was collected from a man aged 18 to 29 with COVID-19, enrolled during active disease. Here the CDR3 is given as CASTGALHGYTF. The bases read TGTGCCAGCACAGGGGCACTTCATGGCTACACCTTC.